Below are 21 T cell receptor beta chains sequenced from a single sample in a study of Graves' ophthalmopathy and Graves' hyperthyroidism. Researchers took RNA transcripts and amplified TCR beta CDR3 regions from them. First-round RT-PCR used HTBI primers; second-round multiplex PCR followed. TCRdb independently ran MiXCR on the multiplex PCR reads; one entry per CDR3 protein. The sample lists 1 million to 1.3 million distinct CDR3 sequences, about two fifths seen once, with around 10% in the top ten. Sequenced input: peripheral blood or thyroid tissue (not recorded which). Every receptor here comes from an adult man with Graves' hyperthyroidism.

This clonotype came up a few times. The chain links TRBV6-1 to TRBJ2-2; 7 bases are a match to TRBD1. The J segment lost 4 bases and the V segment lost 5 bases, leaving 4 bases of the junction unmatched. Germline V CDR1 and CDR2: MNHNS, SASEGT. This CDR3 spans 14 amino acids. The chain's CDR3 is CASSRGQLTGELFF. CDR3 nucleotide sequence: TGTGCCAGCAGTCGGGGACAGCTCACCGGGGAGCTGTTTTTT.

The chain couples TRBV27 to TRBJ1-4; a weak D match, TRBD1 (6 bases). With 1 base removed from V and 0 bases from J, the gap between germline ends came to 9 bases. Germline values: CDR1 MNHEY, CDR2 SMNVEV (reference sequence). This CDR3 is 16 amino acids long. CDR3 loop: CASSLWGTTTNEKLFF. The CDR3 DNA reads TGTGCCAGCAGTTTATGGGGGACAACAACTAATGAAAAACTGTTTTTT.

This clonotype is a singleton in its sample. The rearrangement links TRBV6-6 to TRBJ2-5; the match to TRBD2 covers 8 bases. CDR1 MNHNY and CDR2 SVGAGI come from the germline V gene (reference sequence). The CDR3 covers 15 residues. Trimming cost V 7 bases and J 2 bases; bases outside gene matches: 9. CDR3 coding DNA: TGTGCCAGCACTACTTCGGGAGGGTGGCAAGAGACCCAGTACTTC. Amino acid sequence: CASTTSGGWQETQYF.

Regarding this clonotype: A single base separates this from a much larger clone, so it may be a read error. The rearrangement links TRBV14 to TRBJ1-1; the match to TRBD1 covers 10 bases. This CDR3 has 16 amino acids. Germline CDR1 is SGHDN and CDR2 is FVKESK. The DNA for the CDR3 is TGTGCCAGCAGCCAAGTGGGACAGGGGATGAACACTGAACCTTTCTTT. Translating gives CASSQVGQGMNTEPFF.

This chain links TRBV7-9 with TRBJ2-7, with TRBD2 matching 12 bases. The CDR3 has 15 residues. Germline-derived CDR1 and CDR2 are SEHNR and FQNEAQ (reference sequence). The V segment lost 4 bases and the J segment 6 bases; nucleotides outside the gene matches: 7. The CDR3 sequence: CASSSGLAGNSEQYF. In DNA form, the CDR3 reads TGTGCCAGCAGCTCGGGACTAGCGGGTAATAGCGAGCAGTACTTC. The variable domain in full, with the rest retrieved from reference TRBV7-9 and TRBJ2-7, is DTGVSQNPRHKITKRGQNVTFRCDPISEHNRLYWYRQTLGQGPEFLTYFQNEAQLEKSRLLSDRFSAERPKGSFSTLEIQRTEQGDSAMYLCASSSGLAGNSEQYFGPGTRLTVT.

This clonotype was counted ten times or more. A clone one base away is much larger, so this may be a read error. V gene TRBV7-8 combines with J gene TRBJ1-1; D not certain. Trimming left V 5 bases short and J 1 base short, with 8 bases between. This CDR3 region has 13 residues. Germline values: CDR1 SGHVS, CDR2 FQNEAQ. The CDR3 DNA sequence: TGTGCCAGCAGCCCCGTACGGAACACTGAAGCTTTCTTT. As protein: CASSPVRNTEAFF. Full variable domain (rest looked up from reference TRBV7-8 and TRBJ1-1): GAGVSQSPRYKVAKRGQDVALRCDPISGHVSLFWYQQALGQGPEFLTYFQNEAQLDKSGLPSDRFFAERPEGSVSTLKIQRTQQEDSAVYLCASSPVRNTEAFFGQGTRLTVV.

This clonotype was seen a handful of times. The chain has TRBV20-1 and TRBJ1-5; D may be TRBD1 (5 bases). V dropped 3 bases and J dropped 0 bases, with 12 bases sitting between them. Germline CDR1 reads DFQATT; CDR2 reads SNEGSKA (reference sequence). This CDR3 is built from 15 residues. CDR3 sequence: CSASGGRNSNQPQHF. The DNA for the CDR3 is TGCAGTGCTAGCGGGGGACGGAATAGCAATCAGCCCCAGCATTTT.

The V gene is TRBV24-1, the J gene TRBJ1-5, with D unclear. Trimming removed 4 bases from V and 11 bases from J, with 17 bases in between. Germline V CDR1 and CDR2: KGHDR, SFDVKD. The CDR3 sequence is 14 residues long. CDR3: CATSDSKRTETQHF. The CDR3 DNA reads as TGTGCCACCAGTGACAGTAAGAGAACGGAGACCCAGCATTTT.

This rearrangement joins TRBV4-2 to TRBJ2-6, with 10 bases aligning to TRBD2. The CDR3 runs 19 residues. Looked up from germline, CDR1 is LGHNA and CDR2 is YNFKEQ. Germline trimming cut 0 bases from V and 0 bases from J; bases unmatched to any gene: 5. The CDR3 DNA reads TGTGCCAGCAGCCAAGAGGTACTAGCGGGACACTCTGGGGCCAACGTCCTGACTTTC. Residues: CASSQEVLAGHSGANVLTF.

This clonotype was seen a single time. The chain couples TRBV20-1 to TRBJ1-6; 7 bases map to TRBD1. This CDR3 is 13 amino acids long. V gave up 6 bases and J gave up 8 bases; unmatched junction bases: 7. Per the germline V gene, CDR1 is DFQATT and CDR2 is SNEGSKA (reference sequence). This CDR3 is CSAQDRDYSPLHF. Written as DNA, the CDR3 is TGCAGTGCACAAGACAGGGATTATTCACCCCTCCACTTT.

This clonotype was counted only a few times. V is TRBV7-8 and J is TRBJ1-1; 9 nucleotides agree with TRBD1. Per germline, CDR1 SGHVS and CDR2 FQNEAQ. This CDR3 has 14 residues. V gave up 5 bases and J gave up 11 bases; unmatched junction bases: 12. CDR3 in amino acids: CASSAETGGETAFF. The CDR3 DNA reads TGTGCCAGCAGCGCCGAAACAGGGGGCGAAACGGCTTTCTTT.

The sample holds many counts of this clonotype. The chain carries TRBV15 and TRBJ2-7; 11 nucleotides line up with TRBD2. The V and J ends lost 0 bases and 5 bases, in that order; junction bases with no gene match: 12. The CDR3 consists of 18 residues. Germline V lookup: CDR1 LNHNV, CDR2 YYDKDF (reference sequence). CDR3 sequence reads: CATSRDGGLAGGKNEQYF. The CDR3 DNA is TGTGCCACCAGCAGAGATGGCGGGCTAGCGGGAGGTAAAAACGAGCAGTACTTC.

This clonotype was detected only a few times. The V gene is TRBV3-1, the J gene TRBJ2-5; 11 nucleotides line up with TRBD2. The ends lost 4 bases at V and 4 bases at J; junction bases unmatched: 8. This CDR3 region has 16 residues. Germline loops: CDR1 LGHDT, CDR2 YNNKEL (reference sequence). CDR3 sequence (DNA): TGTGCCAGCAGCCTGACCCTAGCGGGAGGCGGAGAGACCCAGTACTTC. Its translation is CASSLTLAGGGETQYF.

The rearrangement joins TRBV24-1 to TRBJ1-5; D not certain. The V and J ends lost 3 bases and 6 bases respectively, with 17 bases between them. The CDR3 loop spans 16 amino acids. Germline V gene sequence: CDR1 KGHDR, CDR2 SFDVKD. DNA for the CDR3: TGTGCCACCAGTGATCCAGGCAGCCCCTTGGGTCAGCCCCAGCATTTT. It translates to CATSDPGSPLGQPQHF.

The chain combines TRBV5-7 with TRBJ2-7, with D unclear. TRBJ2-4 matches the DNA end more closely, so the J call is doubtful. TRBV5-7 is labeled an ORF, and its function is uncertain. The CDR3 is 11 residues long. CDR3 in amino acids: CASSLGNIQYF. The CDR3 coding sequence is TGTGCCAGCAGCTTGGGAAACATTCAGTACTTC.

Many counts were recorded for this clonotype. This chain links TRBV19 with TRBJ2-7; 7 bases line up with TRBD2. V shed 6 bases, J shed 2 bases, and the junction held 4 bases outside the gene matches. Germline-derived CDR1 and CDR2 are LNHDA and SQIVND (reference sequence). The CDR3 covers 13 residues. CDR3 in DNA: TGTGCCAGTAGCTTCGGACTAGCCTACGAGCAGTACTTC. Translating it yields CASSFGLAYEQYF.

With regard to this clonotype: Since a much larger clone is just one base distant, this may be a read error. V is TRBV10-3 and J is TRBJ1-2; 9 bases map to TRBD1. The V gene's germline CDR1 is ENHRY and CDR2 SYGVKD. The CDR3 extends over 14 amino acids. V shed 3 bases, J shed 10 bases, and the junction held 9 bases outside the gene matches. Here the CDR3 reads CAISDEQGAEVYTF. The DNA of the CDR3 is TGTGCCATCAGTGACGAACAGGGGGCGGAGGTCTACACCTTC.

The sample holds a few counts of this clonotype. The chain joins TRBV9 to TRBJ1-6; maybe TRBD1 (5 bases). Trimming took off 4 bases at V and 6 bases at J, with 14 bases between the two ends. The CDR3 is 15 residues long. Germline CDR1 is SGDLS and CDR2 is YYNGEE. This chain's CDR3 is CASSLRGEVNSPLHF. CDR3 bases: TGTGCCAGCAGCCTTCGGGGGGAGGTTAATTCACCCCTCCACTTT.

This clonotype has at least ten counts. The V call is TRBV5-1, the J call TRBJ1-6; D remains unclear. V was clipped by 5 bases and J by 8 bases, with 14 bases between them. CDR3 length equals 14 residues. Per the germline V gene, CDR1 is SGHRS and CDR2 is YFSETQ. The CDR3 sequence is CASSPASSDSPLHF. The CDR3 DNA is TGCGCCAGCAGTCCAGCCTCGAGCGATTCACCCCTCCACTTT.

This clonotype appeared many times. The rearrangement uses TRBV2 and TRBJ2-7, with D possibly TRBD2 on 6 matching bases. The ends were cut back, 7 bases at V and 7 bases at J, with 14 bases in the middle. CDR1 is SNHLY, CDR2 FYNNEI, per germline. This CDR3 contains 12 residues. The CDR3 sequence is CASKVGAGEQYF. In DNA, the CDR3 is TGTGCCAGCAAGGTCGGTGCGGGGGAGCAGTACTTC.

This clonotype has a count of ten or more. V and J are TRBV20-1 and TRBJ1-2, with D uncertain. Germline-derived CDR1 and CDR2 are DFQATT and SNEGSKA (reference sequence). V lost 3 bases and J lost 2, with 10 bases in between. This CDR3 spans 13 amino acids. This CDR3 is CSASDATNYGYTF. CDR3 DNA: TGCAGTGCTAGTGATGCGACAAACTATGGCTACACCTTC.